The T cell receptor beta chain under discussion was sequenced for a study of siplizumab effects on memory and regulatory T cells. TCRdb keeps only in-frame clones here, not all; method: immunoSEQ multiplex PCR. The table has 15,000 to 20,000 clones, roughly 49% seen once. This clone was observed a single time. What it recognizes is unknown. Responder and stimulator cells in the mixed lymphocyte reaction were cultured together for around six days at 37°C. Trimming removed 3 bases from V and 1 base from J, with 13 bases in between. This CDR3 spans 16 amino acids. The V gene's germline CDR1 is SGHAT and CDR2 FQNNGV. The study's findings and limits: It was not possible to assign a naive or memory phenotype to roughly 80-95% of proliferating CD4+ or CD8+ clones. Proliferating siplizumab-culture Tregs lacked confirmation of suppressive function. Major contributors to the alloresponse seemed to be naive T cells, which also appeared more diverse than memory cells.

Sequenced input: CFSE-low (dividing) CD4+ T cells sorted from an allogeneic mixed lymphocyte reaction. The receptor was isolated from a human donor in good health; the cells came from an allogeneic mixed lymphocyte reaction. The chain joins TRBV11-2 to TRBJ1-5; D is unresolved. The CDR3 region has the DNA TGTGCCAGCAGCTTTCAGGCCGTACACAGCAATCAGCCCCAGCATTTT. It codes for CASSFQAVHSNQPQHF.